This is a list of T cell receptor beta chains from one sample in a study of T cell responses to AZD1222 COVID-19 vaccine. Repertoires were generated with immunoSEQ multiplex PCR, while TCRdb's copy carries only in-frame clones and drops some. The sample has tens of thousands of clones; roughly 89% are singletons. The specimen comprised peripheral blood, sampled 28 days after the second AZD1222 dose. These receptor sequences come from an adult who received the AZD1222 COVID-19 vaccine. The CDR3 runs from the conserved cysteine through the conserved F or W. The order of the fields is D gene, J gene, clone size, V gene, CDR3 protein, CDR3 DNA. A D gene is named only where the DNA matches it firmly. Clone size is stated in some rows and not others, as once, few, many or a class when expanded.

d_call: NA
j_call: TRBJ1-4
clone_size: NA
v_call: TRBV11-3
cdr3_aa: CASSPRRSCNEKLFF
cdr3_nt: TGTGCCAGCAGCCCTCGACGGAGTTGTAACGAAAAACTGTTTTTT

d_call: NA
j_call: TRBJ2-1
clone_size: NA
v_call: TRBV4-3
cdr3_aa: CASSQDGSVGEQFF
cdr3_nt: TGCGCCAGCAGCCAAGATGGTAGCGTAGGTGAGCAGTTCTTC

d_call: NA
j_call: TRBJ2-3
clone_size: few
v_call: TRBV11-2
cdr3_aa: CASSLRHHTDTQYF
cdr3_nt: TGTGCCAGCAGCCTGCGACATCACACAGATACGCAGTATTTT

d_call: TRBD2
j_call: TRBJ2-2
clone_size: NA
v_call: TRBV12-5
cdr3_aa: CASAAGGTSGRGELFF
cdr3_nt: TGTGCTAGTGCCGCAGGAGGGACTAGCGGTCGCGGGGAGCTGTTTTTT

d_call: NA
j_call: TRBJ1-5
clone_size: NA
v_call: TRBV6-5
cdr3_aa: CASSYVQGQPQHF
cdr3_nt: TGTGCCAGCAGTTACGTACAGGGCCAGCCCCAGCATTTT

d_call: NA
j_call: TRBJ2-7
clone_size: NA
v_call: TRBV28
cdr3_aa: CASRLQGSREQYF
cdr3_nt: TGTGCCAGTCGGTTACAGGGTTCCCGGGAGCAGTACTTC

d_call: NA
j_call: TRBJ2-7
clone_size: once
v_call: TRBV27
cdr3_aa: CASSSHNSYEQYF
cdr3_nt: TGTGCCAGCAGTTCCCACAACTCCTACGAGCAGTACTTC

d_call: TRBD1
j_call: TRBJ1-6
clone_size: NA
v_call: TRBV7-2
cdr3_aa: CASSLSGGLNSPLHF
cdr3_nt: TGTGCCAGCAGCCTATCAGGGGGCCTTAATTCACCCCTCCACTTT

d_call: NA
j_call: TRBJ2-7
clone_size: NA
v_call: TRBV7-9
cdr3_aa: CASSLRPAYEQYF
cdr3_nt: TGTGCCAGCAGCTTACGGCCAGCTTACGAGCAGTACTTC

d_call: NA
j_call: TRBJ1-6
clone_size: NA
v_call: TRBV11-2
cdr3_aa: CASSPRAVYNSPLHF
cdr3_nt: TGTGCCAGCAGCCCCCGGGCTGTGTATAATTCACCCCTCCACTTT

d_call: NA
j_call: TRBJ2-6
clone_size: NA
v_call: TRBV7-6
cdr3_aa: CASSHPGSGANVLTF
cdr3_nt: TGTGCCAGCAGCCACCCAGGCTCTGGGGCCAACGTCCTGACTTTC

d_call: NA
j_call: TRBJ2-5
clone_size: NA
v_call: TRBV24-1
cdr3_aa: CATSDSIGGAHETQYF
cdr3_nt: TGTGCCACCAGTGACTCTATCGGCGGGGCCCACGAGACCCAGTACTTC

d_call: NA
j_call: TRBJ1-4
clone_size: NA
v_call: TRBV6-2/TRBV6-3
cdr3_aa: CASSRASTLGEKLFF
cdr3_nt: TGTGCCAGCAGCCGGGCCTCCACACTGGGCGAAAAACTGTTTTTT

d_call: NA
j_call: TRBJ1-2
clone_size: once
v_call: TRBV24-1
cdr3_aa: CATSDLAGDGYTF
cdr3_nt: TGTGCCACCAGTGATTTGGCGGGGGATGGCTACACCTTC

d_call: TRBD1
j_call: TRBJ1-4
clone_size: NA
v_call: TRBV29-1
cdr3_aa: CSARTGINDQLFF
cdr3_nt: TGCAGCGCTAGGACAGGCATAAATGATCAACTGTTTTTT

d_call: NA
j_call: TRBJ2-7
clone_size: NA
v_call: TRBV7-3
cdr3_aa: CASSPAASTREQYF
cdr3_nt: TGTGCCAGCAGCCCAGCCGCGAGCACCCGCGAGCAGTACTTC

d_call: TRBD2
j_call: TRBJ2-1
clone_size: NA
v_call: TRBV2
cdr3_aa: CASSEIGLAGGDEQFF
cdr3_nt: TGTGCCAGCAGTGAAATAGGACTAGCGGGGGGGGATGAGCAGTTCTTC

d_call: NA
j_call: TRBJ1-5
clone_size: NA
v_call: TRBV23-1
cdr3_aa: CATPIRNPLSNQPQHF
cdr3_nt: TGCGCCACCCCCATACGGAATCCTCTAAGCAATCAGCCCCAGCATTTT

d_call: NA
j_call: TRBJ2-7
clone_size: NA
v_call: TRBV11-2
cdr3_aa: CASSPAYWGGAGQYF
cdr3_nt: TGTGCCAGCAGCCCAGCTTACTGGGGGGGGGCAGGGCAGTACTTC

d_call: TRBD2
j_call: TRBJ2-1
clone_size: NA
v_call: TRBV6-5
cdr3_aa: CASSYPGGEQFF
cdr3_nt: TGTGCCAGCAGTTACCCGGGAGGTGAGCAGTTCTTC

d_call: NA
j_call: TRBJ2-7
clone_size: NA
v_call: TRBV9
cdr3_aa: CASSVGRGPPSYEQYF
cdr3_nt: TGTGCCAGCAGCGTAGGGCGGGGGCCCCCTAGCTACGAGCAGTACTTC

d_call: NA
j_call: TRBJ2-5
clone_size: NA
v_call: TRBV11-2
cdr3_aa: CASSLTETAGRETQYF
cdr3_nt: TGTGCCAGCAGCTTAACGGAAACCGCAGGGCGAGAGACCCAGTACTTC

d_call: TRBD1
j_call: TRBJ2-7
clone_size: NA
v_call: TRBV11-2
cdr3_aa: CASSLGPTGGYEQYF
cdr3_nt: TGTGCCAGCAGCTTAGGGCCGACAGGGGGCTACGAGCAGTACTTC

d_call: NA
j_call: TRBJ2-7
clone_size: once
v_call: TRBV18
cdr3_aa: CASSPTSYEQYF
cdr3_nt: TGTGCCAGCTCCCCCACTAGCTACGAGCAGTACTTC

d_call: TRBD1
j_call: TRBJ2-3
clone_size: NA
v_call: TRBV7-3
cdr3_aa: CASSSRQGADTQYF
cdr3_nt: TGTGCCAGCAGCTCCCGACAGGGGGCAGATACGCAGTATTTT

d_call: NA
j_call: TRBJ2-7
clone_size: NA
v_call: TRBV5-8
cdr3_aa: CASSLGGGYEQYF
cdr3_nt: TGTGCCAGCAGCTTGGGGGGAGGCTACGAGCAGTACTTC

d_call: NA
j_call: TRBJ1-2
clone_size: NA
v_call: TRBV2
cdr3_aa: CASREGVYQTYGYTF
cdr3_nt: TGTGCCAGCAGAGAGGGGGTGTACCAAACCTATGGCTACACCTTC

d_call: NA
j_call: TRBJ1-1
clone_size: NA
v_call: TRBV7-9
cdr3_aa: CASSFGEAGTEAFF
cdr3_nt: TGTGCCAGCAGCTTCGGGGAGGCGGGCACTGAAGCTTTCTTT

d_call: NA
j_call: TRBJ1-4
clone_size: many
v_call: TRBV15
cdr3_aa: CATRRVQDNEKLFF
cdr3_nt: TGTGCCACCAGGAGGGTCCAGGATAATGAAAAACTGTTTTTT

d_call: NA
j_call: TRBJ1-3
clone_size: few
v_call: TRBV4-3
cdr3_aa: CASSQTTGRGNTIYF
cdr3_nt: TGCGCCAGCAGCCAAACAACAGGGAGAGGAAACACCATATATTTT

d_call: NA
j_call: TRBJ1-2
clone_size: NA
v_call: TRBV5-6
cdr3_aa: CASSDTGGNGYTF
cdr3_nt: TGTGCCAGCAGCGACACCGGAGGGAATGGCTACACCTTC

d_call: TRBD1
j_call: TRBJ2-7
clone_size: NA
v_call: TRBV10-3
cdr3_aa: CAIRGTGGRSSYEQYF
cdr3_nt: TGTGCCATCAGAGGGACAGGGGGACGGAGCTCCTACGAGCAGTACTTC

d_call: TRBD2
j_call: TRBJ2-5
clone_size: NA
v_call: TRBV4-3
cdr3_aa: CASSQRGGGQETQYF
cdr3_nt: TGCGCCAGCAGCCAAAGAGGCGGGGGGCAAGAGACCCAGTACTTC

d_call: TRBD1
j_call: TRBJ1-2
clone_size: NA
v_call: TRBV7-2
cdr3_aa: CASSLDRGSYTF
cdr3_nt: TGTGCCAGCAGTCTAGACAGGGGTAGCTACACCTTC

d_call: NA
j_call: TRBJ1-2
clone_size: few
v_call: TRBV4-1
cdr3_aa: CASSQGQGTNYGYTF
cdr3_nt: TGCGCCAGCAGCCAAGGGCAGGGAACAAACTATGGCTACACCTTC

d_call: NA
j_call: TRBJ2-5
clone_size: NA
v_call: TRBV15
cdr3_aa: CATSREGFETQYF
cdr3_nt: TGTGCCACCAGCAGAGAGGGGTTTGAGACCCAGTACTTC

d_call: NA
j_call: TRBJ1-4
clone_size: NA
v_call: TRBV5-6
cdr3_aa: CASSLWQGLANEKLFF
cdr3_nt: TGTGCCAGCAGCTTGTGGCAGGGGTTGGCTAATGAAAAACTGTTTTTT

d_call: NA
j_call: TRBJ1-5
clone_size: NA
v_call: TRBV24-1
cdr3_aa: CATSDYENQPQHF
cdr3_nt: TGTGCCACCAGTGATTACGAGAATCAGCCCCAGCATTTT

d_call: NA
j_call: TRBJ2-7
clone_size: NA
v_call: TRBV4-2
cdr3_aa: CASSQESGGWGYEQYF
cdr3_nt: TGTGCCAGCAGCCAAGAATCGGGGGGCTGGGGCTACGAGCAGTACTTC

d_call: NA
j_call: TRBJ1-1
clone_size: once
v_call: TRBV7-2
cdr3_aa: CASSSDALNTEAFF
cdr3_nt: TGTGCCAGCAGCTCTGACGCGCTGAACACTGAAGCTTTCTTT

d_call: NA
j_call: TRBJ1-1
clone_size: NA
v_call: TRBV28
cdr3_aa: CASRTPELNTEAFF
cdr3_nt: TGTGCCAGCAGGACGCCAGAACTGAACACTGAAGCTTTCTTT

d_call: NA
j_call: TRBJ2-1
clone_size: NA
v_call: TRBV28
cdr3_aa: CASSLAGKGNEQFF
cdr3_nt: TGTGCCAGCAGTTTGGCCGGGAAGGGCAATGAGCAGTTCTTC

d_call: TRBD1
j_call: TRBJ2-7
clone_size: NA
v_call: TRBV6-5
cdr3_aa: CASSYSGQGAYEQYF
cdr3_nt: TGTGCCAGCAGTTACTCTGGGCAGGGGGCCTACGAGCAGTACTTC

d_call: NA
j_call: TRBJ2-7
clone_size: NA
v_call: TRBV9
cdr3_aa: CASSVVGGAGYEQYF
cdr3_nt: TGTGCCAGCAGCGTAGTTGGTGGGGCAGGTTACGAGCAGTACTTC

d_call: TRBD2
j_call: TRBJ2-1
clone_size: once
v_call: TRBV5-1
cdr3_aa: CASSLWRGGGNEQFF
cdr3_nt: TGCGCCAGCAGCTTGTGGCGGGGGGGCGGTAATGAGCAGTTCTTC

d_call: NA
j_call: TRBJ1-1
clone_size: once
v_call: TRBV5-8
cdr3_aa: CACSIDLNTEAFF
cdr3_nt: TGTGCCTGTTCAATCGACTTGAACACTGAAGCTTTCTTT

d_call: NA
j_call: TRBJ2-5
clone_size: NA
v_call: TRBV5-4
cdr3_aa: CASSQGRAQETQYF
cdr3_nt: TGTGCCAGCAGCCAAGGGCGGGCCCAAGAGACCCAGTACTTC

d_call: TRBD2
j_call: TRBJ2-3
clone_size: NA
v_call: TRBV7-3
cdr3_aa: CASSSGLAGEWYF
cdr3_nt: TGTGCCAGCAGCTCCGGACTAGCGGGGGAGTGGTATTTT

d_call: NA
j_call: TRBJ1-2
clone_size: NA
v_call: TRBV7-2
cdr3_aa: CASNLGRTNYGYTF
cdr3_nt: TGTGCCAGCAACCTGGGACGGACGAACTATGGCTACACCTTC